One sample yielded the 27 T cell receptor beta chains listed below, sequenced in a study of cytomegalovirus exposure and HLA in healthy donors. The PCR was carried out with 60 Vbeta primers and 13 Jbeta primers. The protocol was immunoSEQ multiplex PCR, while the TCRdb copy is restricted to in-frame clones and leaves out a portion. The sample consists of 150,000 or so clones, 60% to 75% of them appearing once. Sequenced material: PBMCs. These receptors were obtained from a man in his late teens or twenties in good health and CMV-seronegative.

In its sample, this clone was seen a few times. The chain recombines TRBV5-1 with TRBJ2-5, with 11 bases aligning to TRBD2. CDR1 is SGHRS, CDR2 YFSETQ, per germline. The CDR3 loop spans 17 amino acids. Trimming cost V 0 bases and J 5 bases; bases outside gene matches: 9. The CDR3 region has the DNA TGCGCCAGCAGCTTGGAACTAGCGGGGGCTGGGGGGGAGACCCAGTACTTC. Its translation: CASSLELAGAGGETQYF. Full variable domain (missing parts from reference TRBV5-1 and TRBJ2-5): KAGVTQTPRYLIKTRGQQVTLSCSPISGHRSVSWYQQTPGQGLQFLFEYFSETQRNKGNFPGRFSGRQFSNSRSEMNVSTLELGDSALYLCASSLELAGAGGETQYFGPGTRLLVL.

This clone was seen just once. CDR3 sequence: CASKVGEGEQYV. CDR3 in DNA: TGTGCCAGCAAGGTAGGGGAGGGCGAGCAGTACGTC. The genes are TRBV2 and TRBJ2-7; 7 bases are shared with TRBD2. This CDR3 contains 12 residues. The germline CDR1 and CDR2 sequences are SNHLY and FYNNEI. The ends lost 7 bases at V and 6 bases at J; junction bases unmatched: 6.

The J gene is TRBJ2-7, the V gene TRBV6-5, with D tentatively TRBD1 (6 bases). Trimming took off 6 bases at V and 1 base at J, with 13 bases between the two ends. Germline loops: CDR1 MNHEY, CDR2 SVGAGI. This CDR3 comprises 14 residues. The CDR3 is CASRQGIVSYEQYV. The CDR3, as DNA: TGTGCCAGCAGGCAGGGGATTGTTTCCTACGAGCAGTACGTC.

The V gene is TRBV7-6, the J gene TRBJ1-3, with unresolved D. The germline CDR1 and CDR2 sequences are SGHVS and FNYEAQ. The V and J ends lost 3 bases and 2 bases respectively, with 20 bases between them. The CDR3 is 18 residues long. The CDR3 region has the DNA TGTGCCAGCAGCTTCCTGGGAGAAGATCAGTGGACTGGAAACACCATATATTTT. Protein: CASSFLGEDQWTGNTIYF.

The chain uses TRBV5-1 and TRBJ2-5; 7 nucleotides line up with TRBD1. Germline loops: CDR1 SGHRS, CDR2 YFSETQ. V was pared by 5 bases and J by 1 base, with 5 bases of the junction left unmatched. There are 14 residues in the CDR3. CDR3 region: CASSSTGTQETQYF. The CDR3 DNA is TGCGCCAGCAGTTCGACAGGGACCCAAGAGACCCAGTACTTC. Complete variable domain (other parts from reference TRBV5-1 and TRBJ2-5): KAGVTQTPRYLIKTRGQQVTLSCSPISGHRSVSWYQQTPGQGLQFLFEYFSETQRNKGNFPGRFSGRQFSNSRSEMNVSTLELGDSALYLCASSSTGTQETQYFGPGTRLLVL.

J is TRBJ2-5 and V is TRBV9, with 10 bases that match TRBD2. The J call is in doubt because the DNA end fits TRBJ2-7 better. Germline CDR1 reads SGDLS; CDR2 reads YYNGEE. The CDR3 runs 16 residues. This CDR3 is CASSVAASGGPYEQYF. CDR3 in DNA: TGTGCCAGCAGCGTAGCTGCTAGCGGGGGCCCCTACGAGCAGTACTTC.

V is TRBV2 and J is TRBJ2-7; TRBD2 is a possible D gene (6 bases). Trimming removed 7 bases from V and 6 bases from J, with 16 bases in between. Germline V gene sequence: CDR1 SNHLY, CDR2 FYNNEI. This CDR3 has 13 amino acids. This chain's CDR3 is CASTLGLGGEQYV. CDR3 nucleotide sequence: TGTGCCAGCACCCTGGGACTCGGCGGCGAGCAGTACGTC.

The chain employs TRBV5-5 and TRBJ1-1, with 8 bases identical to TRBD1. There are 16 residues in the CDR3. Germline V gene data show CDR1 as SGHKS and CDR2 as YYEKEE (reference sequence). V shed 4 bases and J 8 bases; nucleotides not matched to a gene: 16. CDR3 in DNA: TGTGCCAGCAGCCCCCGGACAGGGTGGGGGAAGGAGGAAGCTTTCTTT. Protein: CASSPRTGWGKEEAFF. The whole variable domain, remainder taken from reference TRBV5-5 and TRBJ1-1, is DAGVTQSPTHLIKTRGQQVTLRCSPISGHKSVSWYQQVLGQGPQFIFQYYEKEERGRGNFPDRFSARQFPNYSSELNVNALLLGDSALYLCASSPRTGWGKEEAFFGQGTRLTVV.

The chain links TRBV2 to TRBJ1-2; D unclear. Germline assignment: CDR1 SNHLY and CDR2 FYNNEI. Trimming took off 6 bases at V and 5 bases at J, with 13 bases between the two ends. The CDR3 runs 13 residues. CDR3 DNA sequence: TGTGCCAGCAGGGTTACCGACACTTATGGCTACACCTTC. Protein sequence: CASRVTDTYGYTF.

This clone was counted once. This rearrangement joins TRBV11-2 to TRBJ2-3; the match to TRBD2 covers 9 bases. The CDR3 sequence is 16 residues long. Per germline, CDR1 SGHAT and CDR2 FQNNGV. J was trimmed by 8 bases and V by 1 base; bases with no gene match: 10. The CDR3 DNA reads TGTGCCAGCAGCTTAGGAGGGGGACTAGCCTATCTTACGCAGTATTTT. Its protein is CASSLGGGLAYLTQYF.

This chain joins TRBV6-6 and TRBJ2-2; D remains unclear. Germline V lookup: CDR1 MNHNY, CDR2 SVGAGI (reference sequence). The CDR3 runs 15 residues. Trimming removed 2 bases at V and 0 bases at J, with 7 bases between. The CDR3 DNA reads as TGTGCCAGCAGTTACACTGCCGCGAACACCGGGGAGCTGTTTTTT. This sequence encodes CASSYTAANTGELFF.

About this clone: Other nucleotide sequences from this sample produce the same CDR3. DNA of the CDR3: TGTGCCAGCAGCTTCCAGGGGGCGAACACTGAAGCTTTCTTT. Protein: CASSFQGANTEAFF. The gene calls are TRBV7-9 and TRBJ1-1; 8 positions match TRBD1. The germline gives CDR1 SEHNR, CDR2 FQNEAQ (reference sequence). This CDR3 has 14 residues. Losses at the gene ends were 3 bases for V and 1 base for J; bases not matched to a gene: 1.

The J gene is TRBJ1-3, the V gene TRBV7-9; D gene unclear. Germline V gene data show CDR1 as SEHNR and CDR2 as FQNEAQ (reference sequence). V was shortened by 1 base and J by 0 bases, with 10 bases between the two germline ends. The CDR3 extends over 16 amino acids. CDR3 DNA sequence: TGTGCCAGCAGCTTAGTGGCATCAGTCTCTGGAAACACCATATATTTT. It translates to CASSLVASVSGNTIYF.

The CDR3 DNA sequence: TGTGCCAGCAGCCCTAGCGGGGGGGGCACAGATACGCAGTATTTT. Protein product: CASSPSGGGTDTQYF. V is TRBV5-4 and J is TRBJ2-3, with 12 positions matching TRBD2. The V gene end was trimmed by 4 bases and the J gene end by 1 base; junction bases not matched to a gene: 1. Looked up from germline, CDR1 is SGHNT and CDR2 is YYREEE (reference sequence). The CDR3 sequence is 15 residues long.

The chain has TRBV4-1 and TRBJ2-1; 10 bases are a match to TRBD1. This CDR3 comprises 16 residues. Trimming removed 2 bases from V and 8 bases from J; junction bases left unmatched: 9. Germline CDR1 MGHRA, CDR2 YSYEKL. CDR3 sequence (DNA): TGCGCCAGCAGCCAACCCGGGACAGGGGCAGGCGATGAGCAGTTCTTC. Its translation is CASSQPGTGAGDEQFF.

The V and J genes are TRBV6-5 and TRBJ1-2; 9 bases are a match to TRBD1. V trimming: 6 bases; J trimming: 7 bases; junction bases outside the gene matches: 6. The CDR3 is 13 residues long. The V gene's germline CDR1 is MNHEY and CDR2 SVGAGI. CDR3 amino acids: CASRQGAEFGYTF. CDR3 sequence (DNA): TGTGCCAGCAGACAGGGGGCTGAGTTTGGCTACACCTTC.

This clone has just one count. The V call is TRBV2, the J call TRBJ1-1; TRBD1 agrees at 9 bases. Germline V gene data show CDR1 as SNHLY and CDR2 as FYNNEI. The ends lost 10 bases at V and 6 bases at J; junction bases unmatched: 9. This CDR3 is built from 13 residues. CDR3 sequence (DNA): TGTGCCACGGGAACAGGGGGCTTGGCTGAAGCTTTCTTT. This encodes CATGTGGLAEAFF.

This rearrangement joins TRBV4-1 to TRBJ1-3; 7 bases fit TRBD1. Germline trimming cut 2 bases from V and 4 bases from J; bases unmatched to any gene: 8. From germline, CDR1 is MGHRA and CDR2 YSYEKL. This CDR3 spans 16 amino acids. The CDR3 reads CASSQPDRVGGNTIYF. CDR3 nucleotides: TGCGCCAGCAGCCAACCCGACAGGGTAGGAGGAAACACCATATATTTT.

CDR3 sequence (DNA): TGTGCCAGCTCACCAACTAGCGGGGGTCCTAGCACAGATACGCAGTATTTT. As protein: CASSPTSGGPSTDTQYF. The chain combines TRBV18 with TRBJ2-3; 11 bases are shared with TRBD2. The CDR3 loop spans 17 amino acids. Germline V lookup: CDR1 KGHSH, CDR2 LQKENI. J gave up 0 bases and V 2 bases, and 4 bases lay outside the gene matches.

This chain links TRBV5-6 with TRBJ2-5; 9 nucleotides align to TRBD1. With 2 bases clipped from V and 2 bases from J, the junction kept 7 bases outside the gene matches. Germline CDR1 SGHDT, CDR2 YYEEEE. The CDR3 consists of 16 residues. CDR3 protein: CASSFVTDRGQETQYF. The CDR3 nucleotides are TGTGCCAGCAGCTTCGTCACGGACAGGGGTCAAGAGACCCAGTACTTC.

This clone was seen a few times. This chain joins TRBV4-1 and TRBJ1-1; 7 nucleotides line up with TRBD1. With V trimmed by 1 base and J by 6 bases, 8 bases remained unmatched. This CDR3 contains 15 residues. The germline gives CDR1 MGHRA, CDR2 YSYEKL. The CDR3 bases are TGCGCCAGCAGCCAAGTTCGACAGGGTATTCCTGAAGCTTTCTTT. Translated, it gives CASSQVRQGIPEAFF.

J is TRBJ1-1 and V is TRBV1; the D call of TRBD1 is as the table states it, not checked on the DNA. TRBV1 is a listed pseudogene. This CDR3 is 16 amino acids long. The CDR3 region is CTSSYTTGRKNTEAFF. CDR3 DNA sequence: TGCACCAGCAGCTATACCACAGGGCGGAAGAACACTGAAGCTTTCTTT.

The genes are TRBV5-4 and TRBJ2-1; a weak D match, TRBD2 (6 bases). Germline CDR1 is SGHNT and CDR2 is YYREEE (reference sequence). V shed 4 bases and J shed 0 bases, with 8 bases lying between them. The CDR3 contains 14 residues. CDR3 sequence (DNA): TGTGCCAGCAGCGAGACTAGCTCCTACAATGAGCAGTTCTTC. Translating it yields CASSETSSYNEQFF.

This clone was observed a few times. The rearrangement uses TRBV5-4 and TRBJ2-7; 7 bases agree with TRBD1. Germline lookup yields CDR1 SGHNT and CDR2 YYREEE (reference sequence). The CDR3 covers 16 residues. The V and J ends lost 0 bases and 7 bases, in that order; junction bases with no gene match: 13. CDR3 sequence: CASSLGDRGPPGEQYV. The CDR3 coding sequence is TGTGCCAGCAGCTTGGGGGACAGAGGCCCTCCCGGGGAGCAGTACGTC.

J is TRBJ2-5 and V is TRBV5-1, with D possibly being TRBD1 (5 bases). Deletions cut 3 bases from V and 5 bases from J, with 17 bases between. The V gene's germline CDR1 is SGHRS and CDR2 YFSETQ. This CDR3 has 15 residues. Here the CDR3 DNA reads TGCGCCAGCAGCTGGTGGGCAGGGATTGACGAGACCCAGTACTTC. As protein: CASSWWAGIDETQYF.

This chain joins TRBV10-3 and TRBJ1-6; a possible D gene is TRBD1 (6 bases). Looked up from germline, CDR1 is ENHRY and CDR2 is SYGVKD. This CDR3 spans 18 amino acids. V was pared by 6 bases and J by 14 bases, with 32 bases between. As DNA, the CDR3 is TGTGCCATCAGAGATCAGCGCCCCAACGGCAGGGGCTTTTTATCCCTCCACTTT. Protein: CAIRDQRPNGRGFLSLHF.

This rearrangement joins TRBV5-4 to TRBJ2-5, with D perhaps matching TRBD2 (5 bases). V was trimmed by 4 bases and J by 1 base, leaving 14 bases between them. This CDR3 has 15 residues. Per the germline V gene, CDR1 is SGHNT and CDR2 is YYREEE (reference sequence). The CDR3, as DNA: TGTGCCAGCAGCCAAGAAGTAGGGAGCCAAGAGACCCAGTACTTC. Translation: CASSQEVGSQETQYF.